Listed here are 16 T cell receptor beta chains from one sample, sequenced in a study of long-term antiretroviral therapy in people with HIV. It was version v3.0 of the immunoSEQ assay that was run at survey level. Data came from immunoSEQ multiplex PCR; TCRdb stores just in-frame clones and leaves some out. Among thousands of clones, 74% were seen once, and the ten largest hold over 15%. Sequencing used unsorted PBMCs, obtained approximately eleven months before starting antiretroviral therapy. These receptors all come from a man aged 40-49 years with HIV.

In its sample, this clone is large. The chain carries TRBV2 and TRBJ2-7; 7 positions match TRBD2. J gave up 2 bases and V 3 bases, and 4 bases lay outside the gene matches. This CDR3 contains 14 residues. In germline, CDR1 is SNHLY, CDR2 FYNNEI. CDR3 nucleotides: TGTGCCAGCAGTGACGGGGGGTTGGCCTACGAGCAGTACTTC. Translation gives CASSDGGLAYEQYF. The variable domain in full, with the rest retrieved from reference TRBV2 and TRBJ2-7, is EPEVTQTPSHQVTQMGQEVILRCVPISNHLYFYWYRQILGQKVEFLVSFYNNEISEKSEIFDDQFSVERPDGSNFTLKIRSTKLEDSAMYFCASSDGGLAYEQYFGPGTRLTVT.

The chain uses TRBV18 and TRBJ1-5, with D unresolved. In germline, CDR1 is KGHSH, CDR2 LQKENI. V was clipped by 6 bases and J by 2 bases, with 8 bases between them. The CDR3 has 13 amino acids. The CDR3, as DNA: TGTGCCAGCTCCCAGGACCGCAATCAGCCCCAGCATTTT. As protein: CASSQDRNQPQHF.

V gene TRBV30 combines with J gene TRBJ1-1, with no clear D. Germline loops: CDR1 GTSNPN, CDR2 SVGIG (reference sequence). V was clipped by 1 base and J by 2 bases, with 5 bases between them. This CDR3 has 12 amino acids. The CDR3 nucleotides are TGTGCCTGGAGTGCAACCAACACTGAAGCTTTCTTT. It codes for CAWSATNTEAFF.

This chain joins TRBV5-4 and TRBJ2-1, with a tentative D call TRBD2 (6 bases). V gave up 0 bases and J gave up 0 bases, with 10 bases separating them. CDR1 and CDR2 from the germline V gene are SGHNT and YYREEE (reference sequence). There are 16 residues in the CDR3. CDR3 coding DNA: TGTGCCAGCAGCTTGGTAGCCGGGGGCTCCTACAATGAGCAGTTCTTC. This sequence encodes CASSLVAGGSYNEQFF. Supplemented by reference TRBV5-4 and TRBJ2-1, the full variable domain reads ETGVTQSPTHLIKTRGQQVTLRCSSQSGHNTVSWYQQALGQGPQFIFQYYREEENGRGNFPPRFSGLQFPNYSSELNVNALELDDSALYLCASSLVAGGSYNEQFFGPGTRLTVL.

The chain uses TRBV7-2 and TRBJ1-4; TRBD1 matches at 8 bases. Per germline, CDR1 SGHTA and CDR2 FQGNSA. Trimming at V came to 4 bases and at J to 8 bases, leaving 12 bases not matched to a gene. The CDR3 totals 16 residues. The CDR3 is CASSYGQGLVGEKLFF. DNA of the CDR3: TGTGCCAGCAGCTACGGACAGGGCCTGGTTGGGGAAAAACTGTTTTTT.

The rearrangement joins TRBV5-1 to TRBJ1-1, with TRBD1 as a possible D gene (6 bases). Germline CDR1 reads SGHRS; CDR2 reads YFSETQ. This CDR3 spans 13 amino acids. V was pared by 0 bases and J by 4 bases, with 7 bases between. CDR3 sequence: CASSLAGATEAFF. The CDR3 DNA is TGCGCCAGCAGCTTGGCAGGGGCCACTGAAGCTTTCTTT. The full variable domain, in which reference TRBV5-1 and TRBJ1-1 provide the parts outside the CDR3, is KAGVTQTPRYLIKTRGQQVTLSCSPISGHRSVSWYQQTPGQGLQFLFEYFSETQRNKGNFPGRFSGRQFSNSRSEMNVSTLELGDSALYLCASSLAGATEAFFGQGTRLTVV.

The V gene is TRBV19, the J gene TRBJ2-1; D not certain. The CDR3 has 11 amino acids. V lost 7 bases and J lost 9, with 10 bases in between. The germline CDR1 and CDR2 sequences are LNHDA and SQIVND (reference sequence). CDR3 DNA sequence: TGTGCCAGTAAATACTCCGGTGAGCAGTTCTTC. Its translation is CASKYSGEQFF.

This clone was observed a few times. This chain links TRBV18 with TRBJ2-3; no clear D. In germline, CDR1 is KGHSH, CDR2 LQKENI. There are 15 residues in the CDR3. The V end was cut by 3 bases, the J end by 1 base, with 11 bases between. This CDR3 is CASSPVRMGTDTQYF. Written as DNA, the CDR3 is TGTGCCAGCTCACCCGTCAGGATGGGCACAGATACGCAGTATTTT.

This clone was counted a single time. The chain joins TRBV10-2 to TRBJ1-4, with unresolved D. The ends were cut back, 6 bases at V and 0 bases at J, with 11 bases in the middle. In germline, CDR1 is WSHSY, CDR2 SAAADI. CDR3 size: 15 residues. The CDR3 reads CASSPPRATNEKLFF. In DNA form, the CDR3 reads TGCGCCAGCAGCCCTCCTCGTGCAACTAATGAAAAACTGTTTTTT.

The CDR3 bases are TGTGCCAGTAGTGGAGGGGATGGCTACACCTTC. This translates into CASSGGDGYTF. The rearrangement joins TRBV19 to TRBJ1-2; possible D gene TRBD1, 5 bases. The CDR3 runs to 11 residues. Germline loops: CDR1 LNHDA, CDR2 SQIVND (reference sequence). V lost 5 bases, J lost 6 bases, and 7 bases lay in between.

V gene TRBV10-2 combines with J gene TRBJ2-3, with 9 bases matching TRBD2. V lost 1 base to trimming and J lost 5 bases; unmatched junction nucleotides: 4. The CDR3 is 15 residues long. Germline CDR1 WSHSY, CDR2 SAAADI. The CDR3 loop is CASSEFSGGVDTQYF. The DNA of the CDR3 is TGCGCCAGCAGTGAGTTTAGCGGGGGAGTAGATACGCAGTATTTT.

The chain uses TRBV5-1 and TRBJ2-3; 10 bases agree with TRBD2. Germline-derived CDR1 and CDR2 are SGHRS and YFSETQ. J gave up 5 bases and V 4 bases, and 10 bases lay outside the gene matches. CDR3 length equals 16 residues. In nucleotides, the CDR3 is TGCGCCAGCAGCCCGTCAAGCGGGGGGGGAAGAGATACGCAGTATTTT. Translated, it gives CASSPSSGGGRDTQYF.

The chain is built from TRBV30 and TRBJ1-6, with TRBD1 matching 9 bases. The germline V gene has CDR1 GTSNPN and CDR2 SVGIG (reference sequence). Germline trimming cut 4 bases from V and 14 bases from J; bases unmatched to any gene: 12. The CDR3 is made up of 14 amino acids. This CDR3 reads CAWTGRPGQGTLHF. CDR3 nucleotides: TGTGCCTGGACCGGTCGCCCGGGACAGGGCACCCTCCACTTT. Based on the CDR3 plus reference TRBV30 and TRBJ1-6, the full variable domain is SQTIHQWPATLVQPVGSPLSLECTVEGTSNPNLYWYRQAAGRGLQLLFYSVGIGQISSEVPQNLSASRPQDRQFILSSKKLLLSDSGFYLCAWTGRPGQGTLHFGNGTRLTVT.

The rearrangement links TRBV18 to TRBJ1-5; D uncertain. CDR3 length equals 18 residues. Germline CDR1 KGHSH, CDR2 LQKENI. Trimming removed 1 base from V and 1 base from J, with 17 bases in between. This chain's CDR3 is CASSPQGFGGTSNQPQHF. The CDR3 coding sequence is TGTGCCAGCTCACCACAGGGTTTTGGAGGAACAAGCAATCAGCCCCAGCATTTT.

The chain joins TRBV10-3 to TRBJ2-7; no reliable D call. V was clipped by 0 bases and J by 9 bases, with 27 bases between them. This CDR3 comprises 18 residues. Looked up from germline, CDR1 is ENHRY and CDR2 is SYGVKD. CDR3 sequence reads: CAISESFGVVTRAHRQYF. The CDR3 DNA reads as TGTGCCATCAGTGAGTCGTTTGGGGTCGTGACCCGCGCGCACCGGCAGTACTTC.

The chain combines TRBV4-3 with TRBJ2-3; D is possibly TRBD2 (7 bases). The germline gives CDR1 LGHNA, CDR2 YSLEER. The CDR3 length is 17 residues. With 0 bases removed from V and 4 bases from J, the gap between germline ends came to 17 bases. The CDR3 reads CASSQDQFRGGADTQYF. The CDR3 region has the DNA TGCGCCAGCAGCCAAGATCAATTTAGAGGGGGGGCAGATACGCAGTATTTT.